This TCR beta chain appears in the sequencing data of a study of T cell responses to AZD1222 COVID-19 vaccine. Background on the study: Second-dose schedules of about 4 or about 12 weeks were combined.

Notes on this clone: The antigen is unknown.

Produced via immunoSEQ multiplex PCR; TCRdb's table is partial and in-frame only. The sample contains some 140,000 clones, 84% of which appear only once. Whole-study findings and limits: Sampling captured repertoires only after the peak T cell response.

CDR1 is SGHRS, CDR2 YFSETQ, per germline. The junction had 6 bases not matched to a gene; V was cut back by 4 bases and J by 1 base. This CDR3 comprises 15 residues. The TCR comes from an adult in good health. The input for sequencing was peripheral blood, taken on day 0 of AZD1222 vaccination. The gene calls are TRBV5-1 and TRBJ1-1; 8 bases are a match to TRBD1. The DNA for the CDR3 is TGCGCCAGCAGCCCCGGGACAGGTGAGAACACTGAAGCTTTCTTT. Protein sequence: CASSPGTGENTEAFF. Based on the CDR3 plus reference TRBV5-1 and TRBJ1-1, the full variable domain is KAGVTQTPRYLIKTRGQQVTLSCSPISGHRSVSWYQQTPGQGLQFLFEYFSETQRNKGNFPGRFSGRQFSNSRSEMNVSTLELGDSALYLCASSPGTGENTEAFFGQGTRLTVV.